This TCR beta chain derives from a study of graft-versus-host responses after intestinal transplantation. The overall study: Among the recipients, all got anti-thymocyte globulin induction and then tacrolimus and steroids for about three years.

TCRdb's copy holds only in-frame clones and misses some; the assay was immunoSEQ multiplex PCR. This sample has about 98,000 clones; more than 75% occur once, and the top ten carry more than 1.4%. On this clone: Its antigen is unidentified.

General observations from the study: Marrow from the recipient contained GvH clones, some of which had appeared first in ileum or blood.

The input for sequencing was PBMCs, taken 255 days after intestinal transplant. The source of this sequence is a human patient who received an intestinal transplant, so some T cells may come from the graft donor.

The CDR3 region has the DNA TGCGCCAGCAGCAAGGCCGACTACGAGCAGTACTTC. It yields the protein CASSKADYEQYF. This chain links TRBV5-1 with TRBJ2-7, with D unresolved. Deletions cut 4 bases from V and 3 bases from J, with 8 bases between. The V gene's germline CDR1 is SGHRS and CDR2 YFSETQ. This CDR3 has 12 amino acids. The variable domain in full, with the rest retrieved from reference TRBV5-1 and TRBJ2-7, is KAGVTQTPRYLIKTRGQQVTLSCSPISGHRSVSWYQQTPGQGLQFLFEYFSETQRNKGNFPGRFSGRQFSNSRSEMNVSTLELGDSALYLCASSKADYEQYFGPGTRLTVT.